This T cell receptor beta chain appears in the sequencing data of a study of response to subunit inactivated influenza vaccine. This clonotype was observed at least ten times. Antigen: not known. The germline V and J ends were trimmed by 3 bases and 4 bases, with 16 bases remaining between them. CDR3 length: 16 amino acids. CDR1 and CDR2 from the germline V gene are KGHDR and SFDVKD. TCRdb itself ran the RT-PCR reads through MiXCR, one entry per CDR3 protein. Of more than 600,000 distinct CDR3 sequences listed, around 20% are singletons. Study observations and caveats: Few additional T cells are recruited per seasonal influenza vaccination, authors suggested.

V gene TRBV24-1 combines with J gene TRBJ2-3, with D perhaps matching TRBD2 (7 bases). The specimen was PBMCs from blood, collected 5 days after vaccination. This TCR was sampled from a man aged 50 to 60 who received an inactivated influenza vaccine. CDR3 region: CATSDPTGGGADTQYF. The DNA of the CDR3 is TGTGCCACCAGTGATCCCACTGGAGGGGGGGCAGATACGCAGTATTTT.